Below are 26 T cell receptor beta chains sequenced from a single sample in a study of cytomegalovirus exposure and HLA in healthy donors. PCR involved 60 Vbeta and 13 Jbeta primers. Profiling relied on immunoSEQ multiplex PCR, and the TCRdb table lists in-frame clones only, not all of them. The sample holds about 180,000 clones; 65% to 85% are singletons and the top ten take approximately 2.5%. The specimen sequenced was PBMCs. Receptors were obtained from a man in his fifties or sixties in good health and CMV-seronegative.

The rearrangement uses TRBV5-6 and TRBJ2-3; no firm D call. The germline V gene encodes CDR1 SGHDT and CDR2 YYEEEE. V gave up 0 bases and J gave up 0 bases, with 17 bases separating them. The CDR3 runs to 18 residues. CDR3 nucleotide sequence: TGTGCCAGCAGCTTGGAGGCAGGCACATCACCTAGCACAGATACGCAGTATTTT. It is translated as CASSLEAGTSPSTDTQYF. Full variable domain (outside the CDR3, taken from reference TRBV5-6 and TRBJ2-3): DAGVTQSPTHLIKTRGQQVTLRCSPKSGHDTVSWYQQALGQGPQFIFQYYEEEERQRGNFPDRFSGHQFPNYSSELNVNALLLGDSALYLCASSLEAGTSPSTDTQYFGPGTRLTVL.

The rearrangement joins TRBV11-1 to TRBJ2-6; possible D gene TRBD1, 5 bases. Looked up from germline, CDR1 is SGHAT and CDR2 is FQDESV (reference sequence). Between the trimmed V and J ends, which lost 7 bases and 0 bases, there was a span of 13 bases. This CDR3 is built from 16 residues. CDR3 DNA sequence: TGTGCCAGCAAGCATGGGGCTAGCTCTGGGGCCAACGTCCTGACTTTC. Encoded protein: CASKHGASSGANVLTF.

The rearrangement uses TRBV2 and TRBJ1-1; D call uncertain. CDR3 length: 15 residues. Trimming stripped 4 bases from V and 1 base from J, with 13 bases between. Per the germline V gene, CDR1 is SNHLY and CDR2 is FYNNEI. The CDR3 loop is CASSVNRGGNTEAFF. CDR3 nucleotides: TGTGCCAGCAGTGTAAACAGAGGAGGGAACACTGAAGCTTTCTTT. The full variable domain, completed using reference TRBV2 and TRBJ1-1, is EPEVTQTPSHQVTQMGQEVILRCVPISNHLYFYWYRQILGQKVEFLVSFYNNEISEKSEIFDDQFSVERPDGSNFTLKIRSTKLEDSAMYFCASSVNRGGNTEAFFGQGTRLTVV.

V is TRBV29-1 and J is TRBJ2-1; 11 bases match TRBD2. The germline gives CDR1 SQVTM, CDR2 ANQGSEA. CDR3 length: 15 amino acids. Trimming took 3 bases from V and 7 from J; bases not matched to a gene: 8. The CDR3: CSVEEGLAGVNEQFF. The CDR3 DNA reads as TGCAGCGTTGAGGAAGGACTAGCGGGTGTGAATGAGCAGTTCTTC.

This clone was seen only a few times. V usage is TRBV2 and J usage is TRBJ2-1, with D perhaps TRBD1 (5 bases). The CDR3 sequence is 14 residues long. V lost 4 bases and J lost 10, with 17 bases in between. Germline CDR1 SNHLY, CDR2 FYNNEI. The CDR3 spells CASSGPPPGQEQFF. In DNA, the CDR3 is TGTGCCAGCAGTGGACCTCCCCCCGGACAAGAGCAGTTCTTC.

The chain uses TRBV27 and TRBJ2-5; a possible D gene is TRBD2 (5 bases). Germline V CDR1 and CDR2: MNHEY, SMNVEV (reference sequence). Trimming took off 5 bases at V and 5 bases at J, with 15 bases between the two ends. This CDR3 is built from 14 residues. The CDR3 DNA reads TGTGCCAGCAGTCCCGGGCGGGCCAGGGAGACCCAGTACTTC. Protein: CASSPGRARETQYF.

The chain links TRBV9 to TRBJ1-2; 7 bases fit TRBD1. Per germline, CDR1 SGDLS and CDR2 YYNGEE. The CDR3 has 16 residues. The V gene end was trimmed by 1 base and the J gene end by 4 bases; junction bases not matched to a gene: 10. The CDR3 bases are TGTGCCAGCAGCGTATTCGACAGGGAAGCGATCTATGGCTACACCTTC. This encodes CASSVFDREAIYGYTF.

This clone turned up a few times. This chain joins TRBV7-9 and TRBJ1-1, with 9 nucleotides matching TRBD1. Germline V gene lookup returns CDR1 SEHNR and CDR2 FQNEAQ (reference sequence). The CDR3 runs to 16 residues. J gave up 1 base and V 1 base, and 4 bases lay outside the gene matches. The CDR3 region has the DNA TGTGCCAGCAGCTTAGAAGCGGGACAGGGGAACACTGAAGCTTTCTTT. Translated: CASSLEAGQGNTEAFF.

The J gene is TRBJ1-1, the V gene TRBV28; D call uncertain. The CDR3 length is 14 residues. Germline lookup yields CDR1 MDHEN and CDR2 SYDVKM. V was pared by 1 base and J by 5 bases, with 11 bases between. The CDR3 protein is CASSLLGQRTEAFF. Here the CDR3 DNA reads TGTGCCAGCAGTTTATTGGGTCAGCGAACTGAAGCTTTCTTT.

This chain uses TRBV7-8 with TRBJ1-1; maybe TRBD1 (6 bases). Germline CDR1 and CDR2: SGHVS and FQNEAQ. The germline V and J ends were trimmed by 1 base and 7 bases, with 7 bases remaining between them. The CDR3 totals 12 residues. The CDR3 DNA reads TGTGCCAGCAGCTTAGACAGGGTTGAAGCTTTCTTT. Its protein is CASSLDRVEAFF.

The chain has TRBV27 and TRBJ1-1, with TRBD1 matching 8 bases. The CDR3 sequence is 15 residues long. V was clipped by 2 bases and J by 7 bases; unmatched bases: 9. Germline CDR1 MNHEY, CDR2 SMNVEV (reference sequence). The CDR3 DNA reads TGTGCCAGCAGTTTAACGCTGACAGGGGCTGGTGAAGCTTTCTTT. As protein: CASSLTLTGAGEAFF.

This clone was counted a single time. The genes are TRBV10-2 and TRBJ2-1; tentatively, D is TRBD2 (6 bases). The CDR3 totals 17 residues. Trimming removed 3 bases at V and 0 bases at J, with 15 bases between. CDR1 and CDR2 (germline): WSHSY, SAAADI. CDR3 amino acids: CASSEFGTQSSYNEQFF. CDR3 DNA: TGCGCCAGCAGTGAATTCGGGACTCAGAGCTCCTACAATGAGCAGTTCTTC.

As DNA, the CDR3 is TGCAGCGTTGAAGAACCCCCCGGGGGGGGGCCCCAGCATTTT. It encodes CSVEEPPGGGPQHF. The chain couples TRBV29-1 to TRBJ1-5, with D maybe TRBD1 (5 bases). There are 14 residues in the CDR3. Trimming stripped 0 bases from V and 9 bases from J, with 15 bases between. Germline lookup yields CDR1 SQVTM and CDR2 ANQGSEA.

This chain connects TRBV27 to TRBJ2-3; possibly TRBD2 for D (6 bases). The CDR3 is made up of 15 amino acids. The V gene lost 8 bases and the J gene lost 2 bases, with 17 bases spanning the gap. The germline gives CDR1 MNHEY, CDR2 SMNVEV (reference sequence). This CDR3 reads CASASGGANTDTQYF. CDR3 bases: TGTGCCAGCGCCTCGGGCGGGGCCAACACAGATACGCAGTATTTT.

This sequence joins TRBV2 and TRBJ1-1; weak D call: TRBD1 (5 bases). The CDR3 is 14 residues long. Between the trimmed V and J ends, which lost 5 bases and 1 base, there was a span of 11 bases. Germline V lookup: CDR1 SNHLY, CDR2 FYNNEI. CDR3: CASSRITGNTEAFF. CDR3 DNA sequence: TGTGCCAGCAGTAGAATAACAGGGAACACTGAAGCTTTCTTT.

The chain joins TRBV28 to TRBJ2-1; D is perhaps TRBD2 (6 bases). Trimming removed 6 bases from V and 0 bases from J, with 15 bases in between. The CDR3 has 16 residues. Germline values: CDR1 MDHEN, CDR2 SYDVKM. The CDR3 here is CASREGGGSSYNEQFF. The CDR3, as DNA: TGTGCCAGCAGGGAGGGCGGCGGAAGCTCCTACAATGAGCAGTTCTTC. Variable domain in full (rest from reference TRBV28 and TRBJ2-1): DVKVTQSSRYLVKRTGEKVFLECVQDMDHENMFWYRQDPGLGLRLIYFSYDVKMKEKGDIPEGYSVSREKKERFSLILESASTNQTSMYLCASREGGGSSYNEQFFGPGTRLTVL.

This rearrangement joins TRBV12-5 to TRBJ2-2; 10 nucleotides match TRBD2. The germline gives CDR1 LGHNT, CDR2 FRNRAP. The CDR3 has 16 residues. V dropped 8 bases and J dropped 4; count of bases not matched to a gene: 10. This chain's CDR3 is CASCRLAGPGTGELFF. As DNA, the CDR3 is TGTGCTAGTTGTAGACTAGCGGGCCCGGGCACCGGGGAGCTGTTTTTT.

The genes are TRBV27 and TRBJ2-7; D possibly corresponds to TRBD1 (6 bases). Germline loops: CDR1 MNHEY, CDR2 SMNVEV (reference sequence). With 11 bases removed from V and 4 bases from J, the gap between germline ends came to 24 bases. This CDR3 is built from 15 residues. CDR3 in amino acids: CAVQGGPDSPYEQYF. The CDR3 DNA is TGTGCCGTCCAAGGTGGTCCGGACAGCCCATACGAGCAGTACTTC.

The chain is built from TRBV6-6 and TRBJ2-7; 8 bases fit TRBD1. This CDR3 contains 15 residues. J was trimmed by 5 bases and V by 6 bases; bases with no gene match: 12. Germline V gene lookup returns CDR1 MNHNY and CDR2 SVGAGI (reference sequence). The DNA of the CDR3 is TGTGCCAGCAGCCTCGGACAGGGCGCCCTCGACGAGCAGTACTTC. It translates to CASSLGQGALDEQYF.

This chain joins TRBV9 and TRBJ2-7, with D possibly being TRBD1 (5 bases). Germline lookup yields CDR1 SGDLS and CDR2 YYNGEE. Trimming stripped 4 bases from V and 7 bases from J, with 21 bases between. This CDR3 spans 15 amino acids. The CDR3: CASSPGAGLRREQYF. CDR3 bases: TGTGCCAGCAGCCCTGGGGCAGGCCTGAGAAGGGAGCAGTACTTC.

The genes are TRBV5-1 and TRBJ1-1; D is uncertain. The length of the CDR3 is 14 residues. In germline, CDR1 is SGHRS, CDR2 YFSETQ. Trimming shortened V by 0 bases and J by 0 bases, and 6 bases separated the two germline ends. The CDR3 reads CASSLATVNTEAFF. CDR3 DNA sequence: TGCGCCAGCAGCTTGGCTACGGTGAACACTGAAGCTTTCTTT.

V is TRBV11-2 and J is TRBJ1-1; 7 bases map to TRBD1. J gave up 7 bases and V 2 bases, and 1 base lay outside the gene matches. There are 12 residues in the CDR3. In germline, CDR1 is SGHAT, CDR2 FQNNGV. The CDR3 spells CASSLWTGEAFF. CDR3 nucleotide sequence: TGTGCCAGCAGCTTATGGACAGGTGAAGCTTTCTTT. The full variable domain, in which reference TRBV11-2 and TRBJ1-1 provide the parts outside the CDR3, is EAGVAQSPRYKIIEKRQSVAFWCNPISGHATLYWYQQILGQGPKLLIQFQNNGVVDDSQLPKDRFSAERLKGVDSTLKIQPAKLEDSAVYLCASSLWTGEAFFGQGTRLTVV.

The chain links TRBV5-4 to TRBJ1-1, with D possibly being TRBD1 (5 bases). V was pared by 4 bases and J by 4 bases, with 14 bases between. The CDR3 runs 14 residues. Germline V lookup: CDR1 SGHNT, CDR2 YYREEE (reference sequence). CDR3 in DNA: TGTGCCAGCAGCGTGGTAGGGACTTCCACTGAAGCTTTCTTT. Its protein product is CASSVVGTSTEAFF.

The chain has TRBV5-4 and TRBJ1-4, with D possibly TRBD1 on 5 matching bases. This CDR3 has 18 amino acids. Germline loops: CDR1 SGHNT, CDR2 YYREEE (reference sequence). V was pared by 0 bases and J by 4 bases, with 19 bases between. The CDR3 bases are TGTGCCAGCAGCTTGGAAGTCGGTTTAGGAGGGGATAATGAAAAACTGTTTTTT. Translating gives CASSLEVGLGGDNEKLFF.

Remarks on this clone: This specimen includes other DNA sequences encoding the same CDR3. CDR3: CSGRTANTEAFF. CDR3 in DNA: TGCAGCGGTAGGACAGCGAACACTGAAGCTTTCTTT. J is TRBJ1-1 and V is TRBV29-1; D possibly corresponds to TRBD1 (6 bases). CDR3 size: 12 residues. Between the trimmed V and J ends, which lost 7 bases and 1 base, there was a span of 10 bases. Germline V gene lookup returns CDR1 SQVTM and CDR2 ANQGSEA.

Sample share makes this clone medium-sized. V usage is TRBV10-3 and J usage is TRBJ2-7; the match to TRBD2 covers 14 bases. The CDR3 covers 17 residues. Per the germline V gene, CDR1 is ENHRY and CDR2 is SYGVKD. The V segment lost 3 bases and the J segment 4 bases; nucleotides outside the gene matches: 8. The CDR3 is CAISDGTSGSGVYEQYF. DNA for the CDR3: TGTGCCATCAGTGACGGGACTAGCGGGAGTGGGGTTTACGAGCAGTACTTC.